This TCR beta chain was retrieved from a study of graft-versus-host responses after intestinal transplantation (dated by TCRdb to the early 2020s). Looking at the study overall: Recipients received multivisceral, liver-intestinal, or isolated intestinal transplants. Every recipient was given anti-thymocyte globulin induction, followed by roughly 3 years of maintenance tacrolimus and steroids. After intestinal transplantation, graft-versus-host and host-versus-graft alloreactive T cell clones were followed in the graft, circulation and bone marrow using bulk TCR-beta CDR3 sequencing. Alloreactive clones were identified by sequencing pre-transplant mixed lymphocyte reaction products and comparing them with unstimulated pre-transplant donor and recipient T cells. The cohort enrolled under 25 intestinal transplant recipients including one retransplant, and a few patients lacking pretransplant specimens were excluded. A peak of at least 4% donor T cells among recipient peripheral blood mononuclear cells was the definition used for donor T cell macrochimerism. Rather than being sequenced by the commercial service, samples from a few later patients were sequenced in-house on an Illumina MiSeq and processed with MiXCR.

As encoded in the germline V gene, CDR1 is MGHRA while CDR2 is YSYEKL. V ends up 0 bases short and J 6 bases short, with an unmatched junction base count of 2. There are 16 amino acids in the CDR3, from cysteine to phenylalanine inclusive. Only CDR3 DNA is held: 48 bases, read in frame from base 1. In regard to this clone: The antigen it binds to is not known. The sample holds no much larger clone one base away, and base qualities are not on file.

The time point label of this sample denotes: cells obtained before transplantation from donor or recipient. CD3+CD4+ and CD3+CD8+ populations were FACS-sorted from unstimulated pre-transplant donor and recipient cells taken from spleen or lymph nodes. Beyond this particular receptor, the publication reports: Patients with donor T cell macrochimerism had high GvH to HvG T cell clonal ratios in their allografts. The conclusions were limited by the relatively low number and heterogeneity of the intestinal transplant patients. Early after transplant, peak levels of circulating GvH clones were found to be associated with declines in HvG clones. GvH clones were detected in recipient bone marrow, and some appeared earlier in ileal mucosa or blood, consistent with an intestinal mucosal origin.

Library preparation employed the immunoSEQ multiplex PCR assay. For most patients, genomic DNA was isolated with the Qiagen DNeasy Blood and Tissue Kit and sent frozen to Adaptive Biotechnologies for TCR sequencing. High-throughput TCR-beta CDR3 sequencing of genomic DNA from most patients was performed by Adaptive Biotechnologies. The paper's data handling went like this. Adaptive's ImmunoSEQ software supplied the TCR sequencing data for around 19 patients, while MiXCR and VDJtools were used to process a few other patients. CD4 versus CD8 sorting errors were corrected by removing sequences found in both subsets at a frequency ratio below 5:1. CDR3 nucleotide sequences shared between donor and recipient were removed because the origin of such sequences could not be assigned. Alloreactive clones required at least 2-fold expansion over unstimulated cells and minimum CFSE-low frequency of 0.002% (template counts) or 0.001% (read counts). Clones were considered mappable if detected in sequenced pre-transplant spleen, lymph node, or MLR CFSE-low populations of the donor or recipient. Cumulative frequency of alloreactive clones was calculated as a percentage of all sequences weighted by copy number. TCRdb obtained this table from immuneACCESS and retained in-frame rearrangements with V and J assigned. These tables miss some clones; where compared with another copy, unresolved V genes account for less than half of the shortfall, and the remainder is unexplained. The DNA was the basis for D and trimming; V, J and clone size are from that table. This sample holds about 100,000 clones; 75% to 95% were observed only once. The ten top clones hold 0.15% to 0.2% of the sample.

The rearranged chain carries TRBV4-1 and TRBJ2-1, with 13 bases matching TRBD2. The TCR originated in a human donor who was the organ donor for an intestinal transplant. Material: unstimulated CD4+ T cells sorted from spleen or lymph node cells, obtained before transplant. The CDR3 protein: CASSQEGLAGINEQFF. At the DNA level, the sequence is TGCGCCAGCAGCCAAGAGGGACTAGCGGGGATCAATGAGCAGTTCTTC.